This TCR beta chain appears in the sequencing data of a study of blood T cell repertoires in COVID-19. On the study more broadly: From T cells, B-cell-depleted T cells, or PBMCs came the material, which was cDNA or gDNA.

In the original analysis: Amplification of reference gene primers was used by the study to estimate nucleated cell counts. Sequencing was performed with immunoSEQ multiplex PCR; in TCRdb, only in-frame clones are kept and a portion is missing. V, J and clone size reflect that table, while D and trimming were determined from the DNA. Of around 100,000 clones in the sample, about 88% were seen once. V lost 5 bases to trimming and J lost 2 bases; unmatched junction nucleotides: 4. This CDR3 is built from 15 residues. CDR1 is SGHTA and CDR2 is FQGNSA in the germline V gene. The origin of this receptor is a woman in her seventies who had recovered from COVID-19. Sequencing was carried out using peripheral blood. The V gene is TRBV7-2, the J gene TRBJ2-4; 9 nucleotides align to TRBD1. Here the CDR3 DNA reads TGTGCCAGCAGCCTACAGGGGGCCCCCAAAAACATTCAGTACTTC. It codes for CASSLQGAPKNIQYF.